One and the same sample provided the 5 T cell receptor beta chains below, sequenced in a study of blood T cell repertoires in COVID-19. Generated by immunoSEQ multiplex PCR, the TCRdb table keeps only in-frame clones and is missing some. The sample yields about 310,000 clones, 80% to 90% seen once. The sample taken for sequencing was peripheral blood. Every receptor here comes from a man aged 50 or older with active or convalescent COVID-19.

The count of this clone is one. The CDR3 sequence: CASSGQGNTGELFF. The CDR3 DNA is TGTGCCAGCAGCGGTCAGGGAAACACCGGGGAGCTGTTTTTT. The rearrangement links TRBV11-3 to TRBJ2-2, with D possibly matching TRBD1 (5 bases). Per germline, CDR1 SGHNT and CDR2 YENEEA. CDR3 length: 14 residues. The V and J ends lost 5 bases and 2 bases respectively, with 9 bases between them.

This chain uses TRBV2 with TRBJ2-5, with D possibly TRBD2 on 5 matching bases. This CDR3 has 16 amino acids. Germline CDR1 is SNHLY and CDR2 is FYNNEI. V was trimmed by 7 bases and J by 1 base, leaving 19 bases between them. The CDR3 sequence: CASNSFYGNPQETQYF. CDR3 DNA sequence: TGTGCCAGCAACTCCTTTTACGGGAACCCCCAAGAGACCCAGTACTTC.

V gene TRBV25-1 combines with J gene TRBJ2-3; D ambiguous. This CDR3 is built from 14 residues. CDR1 MGHDK and CDR2 SYGVNS come from the germline V gene. V shed 5 bases and J shed 2 bases, with 11 bases lying between them. CDR3 in amino acids: CASSPVTHTDTQYF. For the CDR3, the DNA is TGTGCCAGCAGTCCGGTCACCCACACAGATACGCAGTATTTT.

The chain carries TRBV19 and TRBJ1-4; maybe TRBD1 (5 bases). Between the trimmed V and J ends, which lost 4 bases and 3 bases, there was a span of 12 bases. From germline, CDR1 is LNHDA and CDR2 SQIVND (reference sequence). The CDR3 is made up of 15 amino acids. CDR3 coding DNA: TGTGCCAGTAGTACCGCAGGGATGGCTAATGAAAAACTGTTTTTT. It specifies CASSTAGMANEKLFF.

The chain employs TRBV5-8 and TRBJ1-3, with D unclear. Germline lookup yields CDR1 SGHTS and CDR2 YDEGEE. The V end lost 2 bases, the J end lost 0 bases, and 12 bases lay between the germline ends. This CDR3 has 16 amino acids. This chain's CDR3 is CASSFGFPSSGNTIYF. The CDR3 DNA is TGTGCCAGCAGCTTCGGGTTCCCTAGCTCTGGAAACACCATATATTTT. The variable domain in full, with the rest retrieved from reference TRBV5-8 and TRBJ1-3, is EAGVTQSPTHLIKTRGQQATLRCSPISGHTSVYWYQQALGLGLQFLLWYDEGEERNRGNFPPRFSGRQFPNYSSELNVNALELEDSALYLCASSFGFPSSGNTIYFGEGSWLTVV.